What follows are 24 T cell receptor beta chains derived from one specimen sequenced in a study of blood T cell repertoires in COVID-19. Clones were read by immunoSEQ multiplex PCR, and TCRdb kept only the in-frame ones, dropping some. Among over 110,000 clones listed, 70% to 90% were seen once. Sequencing input: peripheral blood. These receptors were taken from a human donor in a cohort sampled during active COVID-19.

The V gene is TRBV7-9, the J gene TRBJ1-5, with no clear D. CDR1 is SEHNR, CDR2 FQNEAQ, per germline (reference sequence). The CDR3 is 13 residues long. Trimming pared 1 base from V and 9 bases from J, leaving 10 bases between. CDR3 protein: CASSLEGGPPQHF. The CDR3 bases are TGTGCCAGCAGCTTAGAGGGCGGGCCGCCCCAGCATTTT.

This chain connects TRBV5-4 to TRBJ2-5; possibly TRBD1 for D (6 bases). Germline CDR1 reads SGHNT; CDR2 reads YYREEE (reference sequence). The CDR3 is made up of 13 amino acids. Trimming took 5 bases from V and 2 from J, leaving 10 bases between them. The DNA of the CDR3 is TGTGCCAGCAGTCGGGACACTCAAGAGACCCAGTACTTC. This sequence encodes CASSRDTQETQYF.

The genes are TRBV19 and TRBJ2-3, with D maybe TRBD2 (6 bases). Looked up from germline, CDR1 is LNHDA and CDR2 is SQIVND (reference sequence). Trimming took off 8 bases at V and 5 bases at J, with 20 bases between the two ends. The CDR3 consists of 15 residues. CDR3 nucleotide sequence: TGTGCCAGTTCCTCGATTAGCGGCCCCGTAGATACGCAGTATTTT. Its translation is CASSSISGPVDTQYF.

J is TRBJ2-7 and V is TRBV5-4, with 7 bases identical to TRBD1. CDR1 SGHNT and CDR2 YYREEE come from the germline V gene (reference sequence). This CDR3 has 14 amino acids. Unmatched junction bases numbered 6, after V lost 4 bases and J lost 2 bases. The CDR3 region has the DNA TGTGCCAGCAGCGTGGGACAGCCCCCCTACGAGCAGTACTTC. Translated: CASSVGQPPYEQYF.

Here the CDR3 DNA reads TGTGCCAGCAGCTCCGGCTCTCCCGGGACAGAAGAGACCCAGTACTTC. Translating gives CASSSGSPGTEETQYF. The gene calls are TRBV7-2 and TRBJ2-5; 7 bases agree with TRBD1. This CDR3 spans 16 amino acids. Germline trimming cut 4 bases from V and 3 bases from J; bases unmatched to any gene: 11. CDR1 is SGHTA, CDR2 FQGNSA, per germline.

Only one count was recorded for this clone. The rearrangement joins TRBV7-3 to TRBJ2-3; 10 bases line up with TRBD1. This CDR3 has 16 amino acids. The germline CDR1 and CDR2 sequences are SGHTA and FQGTGA. Unmatched junction bases numbered 11, after V lost 5 bases and J lost 6 bases. Here the CDR3 DNA reads TGTGCCAGCAGCACCGGCCGGGACAGGGGTTTGGATACGCAGTATTTT. It specifies CASSTGRDRGLDTQYF.

J is TRBJ2-3 and V is TRBV6-2 or TRBV6-3, with 7 bases that match TRBD1. Trimming at V came to 5 bases and at J to 3 bases, leaving 8 bases not matched to a gene. This CDR3 comprises 15 residues. The germline V gene encodes CDR1 MNHEY and CDR2 SVGEGT. The CDR3 DNA sequence: TGTGCCAGCAGTCGGGACAGCAGGAGGACAGATACGCAGTATTTT. Encoded protein: CASSRDSRRTDTQYF.

The rearrangement uses TRBV10-3 and TRBJ2-7; no clear D gene. Germline V gene sequence: CDR1 ENHRY, CDR2 SYGVKD. The CDR3 runs to 14 residues. Trimming shortened V by 3 bases and J by 2 bases, and 11 bases separated the two germline ends. This CDR3 reads CAISDWRLTYEQYF. The CDR3 DNA is TGTGCCATCAGTGATTGGCGGCTTACCTACGAGCAGTACTTC.

The sample holds one count of this clone. The genes are TRBV4-2 and TRBJ1-5; D is unresolved. The CDR3 is 15 residues long. The V and J ends lost 4 bases and 3 bases respectively, with 13 bases between them. The germline V gene has CDR1 LGHNA and CDR2 YNFKEQ. This chain's CDR3 is CASSLSDTYNQPQHF. The CDR3 nucleotides read TGTGCCAGCAGCCTTAGCGACACCTACAATCAGCCCCAGCATTTT.

The chain's CDR3 is CAISERGTGGGELFF. CDR3 nucleotide sequence: TGTGCCATCAGTGAGCGGGGGACAGGGGGCGGGGAGCTGTTTTTT. The genes are TRBV10-3 and TRBJ2-2; 11 bases are shared with TRBD1. CDR1 and CDR2 (germline): ENHRY, SYGVKD. V dropped 2 bases and J dropped 7; count of bases not matched to a gene: 3. The CDR3 loop spans 15 amino acids.

The chain uses TRBV3-1 (or the pseudogene TRBV3-2) and TRBJ1-6; 10 positions match TRBD1. The ends lost 1 base at V and 9 bases at J; junction bases unmatched: 3. The CDR3 contains 15 residues. Germline CDR1 and CDR2: LGHDT and YNNKEL (reference sequence). CDR3 bases: TGTGCCAGCAGCCAAGGACAGGGGGCAGGTTCACCCCTCCACTTT. Its protein is CASSQGQGAGSPLHF.

This sequence joins TRBV18 and TRBJ1-2; 7 nucleotides line up with TRBD1. The CDR3 length is 14 residues. Germline V gene data show CDR1 as KGHSH and CDR2 as LQKENI. With 6 bases clipped from V and 6 bases from J, the junction kept 10 bases outside the gene matches. CDR3: CASSPGTQGDGYTF. The CDR3 DNA reads TGTGCCAGCTCCCCCGGGACCCAGGGGGATGGCTACACCTTC.

This chain joins TRBV24-1 and TRBJ2-5, with D perhaps TRBD2 (5 bases). Germline V CDR1 and CDR2: KGHDR, SFDVKD. The CDR3 runs 10 residues. With 12 bases removed from V and 10 bases from J, the gap between germline ends came to 14 bases. The DNA of the CDR3 is TGTGCCCCCTATACACGGGACCAGTACTTC. Its translation: CAPYTRDQYF.

The rearrangement joins TRBV27 to TRBJ2-7, with 8 bases aligning to TRBD1. CDR3 length equals 13 residues. Losses at the gene ends were 11 bases for V and 1 base for J; bases not matched to a gene: 7. CDR1 is MNHEY and CDR2 is SMNVEV in the germline V gene (reference sequence). The CDR3 DNA reads TGTGCCGTCCGGGACAGGAATTCCTACGAGCAGTACTTC. Its translation: CAVRDRNSYEQYF.

The rearrangement links TRBV29-1 to TRBJ1-2; possible D gene TRBD1, 5 bases. Trimming removed 4 bases from V and 4 bases from J, with 13 bases in between. The CDR3 is 13 residues long. The V gene's germline CDR1 is SQVTM and CDR2 ANQGSEA. The CDR3 DNA reads TGCAGCGTTGTCTACCAGGGTGGCTATGGCTACACCTTC. It encodes CSVVYQGGYGYTF.

The chain joins TRBV7-2 to TRBJ1-2, with 8 nucleotides matching TRBD1. V dropped 4 bases and J dropped 3; count of bases not matched to a gene: 13. Germline V CDR1 and CDR2: SGHTA, FQGNSA. This CDR3 is 17 amino acids long. The CDR3 DNA reads TGTGCCAGCAGCTCTAGAGGGACAGGACAGGGTTACTATGGCTACACCTTC. As protein: CASSSRGTGQGYYGYTF.

This clone was counted between two and nine times. V usage is TRBV10-3 and J usage is TRBJ1-4; D is unresolved. Between the trimmed V and J ends, which lost 10 bases and 3 bases, there was a span of 6 bases. The CDR3 has 11 residues. CDR1 is ENHRY and CDR2 is SYGVKD in the germline V gene. CDR3 sequence: CATRANEKLFF. The CDR3 DNA reads as TGTGCCACGAGGGCTAATGAAAAACTGTTTTTT.

The chain employs TRBV28 and TRBJ2-2; possible D gene TRBD2, 6 bases. The CDR3 consists of 16 residues. Trimming cost V 4 bases and J 1 base, with 13 bases left between them. CDR1 and CDR2 from the germline V gene are MDHEN and SYDVKM. CDR3 nucleotide sequence: TGTGCCAGCAGTTCAGACCTCGGGGGGAACACCGGGGAGCTGTTTTTT. It codes for CASSSDLGGNTGELFF.

The gene calls are TRBV30 and TRBJ1-4, with TRBD1 matching 8 bases. After removal of 2 bases from V and 6 bases from J, the junction contained 8 bases not matched to a gene. CDR1 is GTSNPN, CDR2 SVGIG, per germline (reference sequence). The CDR3 has 15 amino acids. CDR3 sequence (DNA): TGTGCCTGGAGTTCGCCAGGGGGCTTGGATGAAAAACTGTTTTTT. It codes for CAWSSPGGLDEKLFF. Full variable domain (remainder filled in from reference TRBV30 and TRBJ1-4): SQTIHQWPATLVQPVGSPLSLECTVEGTSNPNLYWYRQAAGRGLQLLFYSVGIGQISSEVPQNLSASRPQDRQFILSSKKLLLSDSGFYLCAWSSPGGLDEKLFFGSGTQLSVL.

The gene calls are TRBV11-1 and TRBJ1-1, with D tentatively TRBD1 (6 bases). Germline V gene data show CDR1 as SGHAT and CDR2 as FQDESV (reference sequence). The CDR3 length is 15 residues. V lost 5 bases and J 1 base, leaving 14 bases between the germline ends. For the CDR3, the DNA is TGTGCCAGCAGCCAACGGGACATCTGGAACACTGAAGCTTTCTTT. This encodes CASSQRDIWNTEAFF.

The CDR3 coding sequence is TGTGCCAGTAGTCTCGGACAGGGTCGGGACAATGAGCAGTTCTTC. This sequence encodes CASSLGQGRDNEQFF. The chain carries TRBV19 and TRBJ2-1; 8 bases are shared with TRBD1. This CDR3 spans 15 amino acids. Trimming took 5 bases from V and 5 from J; bases not matched to a gene: 8. The germline V gene encodes CDR1 LNHDA and CDR2 SQIVND (reference sequence).

The rearrangement joins TRBV12-5 to TRBJ1-2, with TRBD1 matching over 9 bases. Per germline, CDR1 LGHNT and CDR2 FRNRAP. Trimming cost V 0 bases and J 7 bases; bases outside gene matches: 9. CDR3 length equals 16 residues. The DNA of the CDR3 is TGTGCTAGTGGTTTGGTACTGGGACAGGGACCTTCTGGCTACACCTTC. As protein: CASGLVLGQGPSGYTF.

The chain has TRBV4-2 and TRBJ2-4; maybe TRBD2 (5 bases). This CDR3 has 17 amino acids. V was pared by 1 base and J by 0 bases, with 13 bases between. Germline values: CDR1 LGHNA, CDR2 YNFKEQ. CDR3: CASSQVGDYLAKNIQYF. CDR3 nucleotide sequence: TGTGCCAGCAGCCAAGTGGGAGACTACCTAGCCAAAAACATTCAGTACTTC.

The chain joins TRBV4-2 to TRBJ2-1, with D unclear. From germline, CDR1 is LGHNA and CDR2 YNFKEQ. With 0 bases removed from V and 0 bases from J, the gap between germline ends came to 6 bases. This CDR3 contains 15 residues. The DNA of the CDR3 is TGTGCCAGCAGCCAAGAGGCCGCCTCCTACAATGAGCAGTTCTTC. Its protein product is CASSQEAASYNEQFF.